Shown below are 26 T cell receptor beta chains from a single sample sequenced in a study of blood T cell repertoires in COVID-19. The assay was immunoSEQ multiplex PCR, and TCRdb's table has in-frame clones only and misses some. Of hundreds of thousands of clones in the sample, 75% to 90% are singletons; the top ten hold 0.9% to 1.2%. Material: PBMCs or T cells enriched from blood (not recorded which). All receptors come from a man in his thirties or forties who had recovered from COVID-19.

V usage is TRBV5-4 and J usage is TRBJ2-1, with 12 bases identical to TRBD2. The length of the CDR3 is 16 residues. V shed 3 bases and J 8 bases; nucleotides not matched to a gene: 9. Germline CDR1 is SGHNT and CDR2 is YYREEE (reference sequence). DNA of the CDR3: TGTGCCAGCAGCTACAGACTAGCGGGGGATTTGGATGAGCAGTTCTTC. The encoded protein is CASSYRLAGDLDEQFF. Complete variable domain (other parts from reference TRBV5-4 and TRBJ2-1): ETGVTQSPTHLIKTRGQQVTLRCSSQSGHNTVSWYQQALGQGPQFIFQYYREEENGRGNFPPRFSGLQFPNYSSELNVNALELDDSALYLCASSYRLAGDLDEQFFGPGTRLTVL.

The V gene is TRBV9, the J gene TRBJ1-6, with D hard to call. The V and J ends lost 0 bases and 8 bases respectively, with 12 bases between them. Germline V gene sequence: CDR1 SGDLS, CDR2 YYNGEE. The CDR3 spans 15 residues. The CDR3 bases are TGTGCCAGCAGCGTAGAGGGCCAGAGGGATTCACCCCTCCACTTT. As protein: CASSVEGQRDSPLHF.

The chain carries TRBV10-3 and TRBJ1-2; TRBD1 might be the D (6 bases). V lost 3 bases and J 5 bases, leaving 22 bases between the germline ends. The germline gives CDR1 ENHRY, CDR2 SYGVKD. The CDR3 is 17 residues long. This CDR3 is CAISDDGTRRPAYGYTF. The CDR3 DNA reads as TGTGCCATCAGTGATGATGGGACACGAAGACCGGCGTATGGCTACACCTTC.

The chain combines TRBV28 with TRBJ2-1, with D perhaps matching TRBD2 (6 bases). The CDR3 is made up of 12 amino acids. V lost 5 bases to trimming and J lost 12 bases, with 14 bases between them. Germline CDR1 MDHEN, CDR2 SYDVKM. CDR3 protein: CASSAELAGQFF. The CDR3 nucleotides read TGTGCCAGCAGTGCCGAACTAGCAGGGCAGTTCTTC.

The CDR3: CASSFRELGVYTF. DNA of the CDR3: TGTGCCAGCAGTTTCAGGGAATTGGGTGTGTACACCTTC. The chain employs TRBV2 and TRBJ1-2; a possible D gene is TRBD1 (5 bases). From germline, CDR1 is SNHLY and CDR2 FYNNEI. The CDR3 runs 13 residues. V lost 5 bases and J 11 bases, leaving 18 bases between the germline ends.

V usage is TRBV2 and J usage is TRBJ2-7; 9 nucleotides match TRBD2. The CDR3 contains 17 residues. In germline, CDR1 is SNHLY, CDR2 FYNNEI. J gave up 5 bases and V 4 bases, and 15 bases lay outside the gene matches. CDR3 DNA sequence: TGTGCCAGCAGTGCCGGCGGCCCAGGACTAGCGAGACACGAGCAGTACTTC. This gives the protein CASSAGGPGLARHEQYF.

J is TRBJ1-1 and V is TRBV11-2; no firm D call. CDR1 SGHAT and CDR2 FQNNGV come from the germline V gene. V lost 3 bases, J lost 2 bases, and 4 bases lay in between. The CDR3 sequence is 12 residues long. The CDR3 bases are TGTGCCAGCAGCTTCACAAACACTGAAGCTTTCTTT. The encoded protein is CASSFTNTEAFF. Combining the CDR3 with reference TRBV11-2 and TRBJ1-1 gives the whole variable domain EAGVAQSPRYKIIEKRQSVAFWCNPISGHATLYWYQQILGQGPKLLIQFQNNGVVDDSQLPKDRFSAERLKGVDSTLKIQPAKLEDSAVYLCASSFTNTEAFFGQGTRLTVV.

This clone was observed a handful of times. V usage is TRBV5-1 and J usage is TRBJ2-2; 8 bases line up with TRBD2. The CDR3 spans 16 residues. Looked up from germline, CDR1 is SGHRS and CDR2 is YFSETQ. V dropped 5 bases and J dropped 2; count of bases not matched to a gene: 8. The CDR3 sequence is CASRLTSGINTGELFF. The CDR3 coding sequence is TGCGCCAGCAGACTCACTAGCGGAATCAACACCGGGGAGCTGTTTTTT.

The chain uses TRBV29-1 and TRBJ1-2; D gene unclear. This CDR3 spans 12 amino acids. Looked up from germline, CDR1 is SQVTM and CDR2 is ANQGSEA. With 5 bases removed from V and 8 bases from J, the gap between germline ends came to 15 bases. The CDR3 DNA follows: TGCAGCGTTCAGGACTTGTCGGGCGGCTACACCTTC. Amino acid sequence: CSVQDLSGGYTF.

The chain combines TRBV30 with TRBJ2-3; D is possibly TRBD2 (6 bases). This CDR3 has 13 amino acids. V gave up 2 bases and J gave up 3 bases, with 9 bases separating them. Germline CDR1 reads GTSNPN; CDR2 reads SVGIG (reference sequence). In DNA form, the CDR3 reads TGTGCCTGGAGTAGGCGGGGTACAGATACGCAGTATTTT. Its translation: CAWSRRGTDTQYF.

The chain combines TRBV7-8 with TRBJ2-5; TRBD2 matches 10 bases. The CDR3 length is 17 residues. Trimming removed 1 base from V and 6 bases from J; junction bases left unmatched: 11. Germline-derived CDR1 and CDR2 are SGHVS and FQNEAQ. The CDR3 DNA follows: TGTGCCAGCAGCTTAGTTTTCCTAGCGGGAGCTGAGAAGACCCAGTACTTC. Translated, it gives CASSLVFLAGAEKTQYF.

This chain links TRBV7-9 with TRBJ2-7; 9 nucleotides agree with TRBD1. J gave up 7 bases and V 5 bases, and 6 bases lay outside the gene matches. This CDR3 contains 13 residues. Germline CDR1 is SEHNR and CDR2 is FQNEAQ (reference sequence). The CDR3 DNA reads TGTGCCAGCAGCCCAGGACAGGGGAGGGAGCAGTACTTC. Encoded protein: CASSPGQGREQYF.

In DNA form, the CDR3 reads TGTGCCAGCAGGCAAAACAAATGGGATACGCAGTATTTT. This translates into CASRQNKWDTQYF. The chain employs TRBV2 and TRBJ2-3; D is unclear. Trimming removed 6 bases from V and 6 bases from J, with 13 bases in between. CDR1 SNHLY and CDR2 FYNNEI come from the germline V gene. This CDR3 is built from 13 residues. The complete variable domain, with remaining parts taken from reference TRBV2 and TRBJ2-3, reads EPEVTQTPSHQVTQMGQEVILRCVPISNHLYFYWYRQILGQKVEFLVSFYNNEISEKSEIFDDQFSVERPDGSNFTLKIRSTKLEDSAMYFCASRQNKWDTQYFGPGTRLTVL.

The genes are TRBV18 and TRBJ2-6; 9 positions agree with TRBD1. Per the germline V gene, CDR1 is KGHSH and CDR2 is LQKENI. With V trimmed by 3 bases and J by 1 base, 10 bases remained unmatched. The CDR3 runs to 19 residues. The CDR3 reads CASSPLGQGATSGANVLTF. DNA for the CDR3: TGTGCCAGCTCACCGTTGGGACAGGGAGCCACTTCTGGGGCCAACGTCCTGACTTTC. Full variable domain (remainder filled in from reference TRBV18 and TRBJ2-6): NAGVMQNPRHLVRRRGQEARLRCSPMKGHSHVYWYRQLPEEGLKFMVYLQKENIIDESGMPKERFSAEFPKEGPSILRIQQVVRGDSAAYFCASSPLGQGATSGANVLTFGAGSRLTVL.

The chain combines TRBV27 with TRBJ2-5, with D maybe TRBD2 (5 bases). This CDR3 contains 13 residues. Germline-derived CDR1 and CDR2 are MNHEY and SMNVEV (reference sequence). The ends were cut back, 7 bases at V and 5 bases at J, with 14 bases in the middle. As DNA, the CDR3 is TGTGCCAGCAAGCCGGGGTTGGGGGAGACCCAGTACTTC. Protein sequence: CASKPGLGETQYF.

About this clone itself: The sample contains more than one DNA sequence encoding this CDR3. The chain recombines TRBV30 with TRBJ2-7, with D hard to call. V was pared by 0 bases and J by 0 bases, with 6 bases between. The CDR3 has 13 amino acids. Per the germline V gene, CDR1 is GTSNPN and CDR2 is SVGIG (reference sequence). As DNA, the CDR3 is TGTGCCTGGAGTGTGCAGGTCTCCTACGAGCAGTACTTC. It yields the protein CAWSVQVSYEQYF.

V gene TRBV9 combines with J gene TRBJ2-7, with a tentative D call TRBD1 (7 bases). Germline CDR1 is SGDLS and CDR2 is YYNGEE. The V gene lost 4 bases and the J gene lost 3 bases, with 14 bases spanning the gap. The CDR3 spans 14 residues. CDR3 loop: CASSPARGVYEQYF. The DNA for the CDR3 is TGTGCCAGCAGCCCCGCCAGGGGGGTCTACGAGCAGTACTTC.

This rearrangement joins TRBV4-1 to TRBJ1-1; D not certain. The CDR3 is made up of 15 amino acids. V lost 0 bases and J 0 bases, leaving 8 bases between the germline ends. In germline, CDR1 is MGHRA, CDR2 YSYEKL. CDR3: CASSQEFQVNTEAFF. CDR3 coding DNA: TGCGCCAGCAGCCAAGAGTTCCAGGTGAACACTGAAGCTTTCTTT.

This clone turned up a few times. The chain combines TRBV25-1 with TRBJ1-5; TRBD1 matches at 8 bases. Germline CDR1 MGHDK, CDR2 SYGVNS. After removal of 5 bases from V and 7 bases from J, the junction contained 7 bases not matched to a gene. The CDR3 consists of 14 residues. The CDR3, as DNA: TGTGCCAGCAGTCCGACAGGGGAGCGCCAGCCCCAGCATTTT. This encodes CASSPTGERQPQHF.

The V gene is TRBV10-3, the J gene TRBJ2-2, with TRBD2 as a possible D gene (7 bases). The CDR3 loop spans 14 amino acids. Trimming took 8 bases from V and 2 from J, leaving 12 bases between them. Germline-derived CDR1 and CDR2 are ENHRY and SYGVKD. CDR3 sequence reads: CAISGGVNTGELFF. In nucleotides, the CDR3 is TGTGCCATCTCGGGGGGCGTTAACACCGGGGAGCTGTTTTTT.

This clone has a single count. The chain carries TRBV18 and TRBJ2-1; D possibly corresponds to TRBD2 (6 bases). This CDR3 has 12 amino acids. In germline, CDR1 is KGHSH, CDR2 LQKENI. The V gene lost 8 bases and the J gene lost 8 bases, with 13 bases spanning the gap. In nucleotides, the CDR3 is TGTGCCAGCCGGGGGACGGGGGATGAGCAGTTCTTC. Translated: CASRGTGDEQFF.

V and J are TRBV6-4 and TRBJ1-2; D ambiguous. The germline CDR1 and CDR2 sequences are MRHNA and SNTAGT. V lost 4 bases to trimming and J lost 4 bases, with 10 bases between them. The length of the CDR3 is 13 residues. The CDR3 loop reads CASSVDSGYGYTF. The DNA for the CDR3 is TGTGCCAGCAGTGTCGACTCCGGCTATGGCTACACCTTC.

This chain connects TRBV19 to TRBJ2-2, with TRBD1 as a possible D gene (6 bases). The V gene lost 3 bases and the J gene lost 5 bases, with 13 bases spanning the gap. The CDR3 covers 15 residues. Germline loops: CDR1 LNHDA, CDR2 SQIVND (reference sequence). The CDR3 DNA sequence: TGTGCCAGTAGTATGGTGGGACACATTACCGGGGAGCTGTTTTTT. Residues: CASSMVGHITGELFF.

The genes are TRBV16 and TRBJ1-1, with D uncertain. V was pared by 5 bases and J by 4 bases, with 11 bases between. Germline CDR1 KGHSY, CDR2 FQNENV. There are 13 residues in the CDR3. CDR3 region: CASSKGRVTEAFF. The CDR3 DNA sequence: TGTGCCAGCAGCAAAGGGCGGGTCACTGAAGCTTTCTTT. Combining the CDR3 with reference TRBV16 and TRBJ1-1 gives the whole variable domain GEEVAQTPKHLVRGEGQKAKLYCAPIKGHSYVFWYQQVLKNEFKFLISFQNENVFDETGMPKERFSAKCLPNSPCSLEIQATKLEDSAVYFCASSKGRVTEAFFGQGTRLTVV.

The chain joins TRBV3-1 (or the pseudogene TRBV3-2) to TRBJ1-4, with 7 bases matching TRBD1. The V segment lost 4 bases and the J segment 8 bases; nucleotides outside the gene matches: 7. CDR3 size: 14 residues. CDR1 and CDR2 from the germline V gene are LGHDT and YNNKEL (reference sequence). This CDR3 reads CASSPRQGGEKLFF. CDR3 coding DNA: TGTGCCAGCAGCCCCCGACAGGGCGGGGAAAAACTGTTTTTT.

The chain is built from TRBV30 and TRBJ2-7, with a weak D call TRBD1 (5 bases). V shed 5 bases and J shed 7 bases, with 6 bases lying between them. CDR1 is GTSNPN and CDR2 is SVGIG in the germline V gene (reference sequence). The CDR3 length is 9 residues. CDR3 bases: TGTGCCTGGGACAGAGAGCAGTACTTC. Amino acids: CAWDREQYF.